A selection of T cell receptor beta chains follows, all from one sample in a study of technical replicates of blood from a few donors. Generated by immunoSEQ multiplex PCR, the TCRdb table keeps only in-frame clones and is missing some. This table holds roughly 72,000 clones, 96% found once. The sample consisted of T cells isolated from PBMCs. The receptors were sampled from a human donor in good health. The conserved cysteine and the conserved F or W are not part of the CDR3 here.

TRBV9	ASSVEGGWETQY
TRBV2	ASRDRTSGANVLT
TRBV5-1	ASSFLATGGPGNTIY
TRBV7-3	ATGDQTGPSNQPQH
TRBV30	AWRPDRQDQPQH
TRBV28	ASSTGSEAF
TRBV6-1	ASGTRGADTEAF
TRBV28	ASSEPGAGNTIY
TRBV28	ASSTPRQGAREQY
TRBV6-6	ASSYSRSHEQY
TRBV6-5	ASGQRLNQPQH
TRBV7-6	ASSLYFPGQGPYEQY
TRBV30	AYRLAGPYNEQF
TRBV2	ASGLGSRGNEQF
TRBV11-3	ASSLDRGGLRETQY
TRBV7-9	ASSAVGQGNTGELF
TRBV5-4	ASSLLDRGRGYT
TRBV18	ASSPIGGQTNTEAF
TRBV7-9	ASSRFGTGGTEAF
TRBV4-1	ASSQIGQALHEQY
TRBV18	ASSPYSGSRTDTQY
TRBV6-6	ASRDYTQETQY
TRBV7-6	ASSPLAGGSGELF
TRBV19	ASSVPSAGEQF
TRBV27	ASSFGAVSYEQY
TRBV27	ASSLSSGRAYEQY
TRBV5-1	ASSAGTAIYGYGYT
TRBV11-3	ASSLGTGTPYEQY
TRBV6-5	ASSLQGRYGYT
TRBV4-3	ASSQDYTVPNQPQH
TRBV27	ASSLFVYTEAF
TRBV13	ASRDSSGTAGNTIY
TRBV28	ASSLTGQNYGYT
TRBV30	AWSKSGRIPF
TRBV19	ASSTRQDNYGYT
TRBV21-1	ASSLRRDRYYGYT
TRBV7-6	ASSKSSGRVGETQY
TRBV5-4	ASSLTSGSQEQY
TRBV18	ASSPLLGGGAGPQH
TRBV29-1	SVEFGLYTEAF
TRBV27	ASSLGREGSNEQF
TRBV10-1	ASSEGWRGTDTQY
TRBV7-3	ASSLGPTGVNTEAF
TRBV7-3	ASSSTSGFNEQF
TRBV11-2	ASSSTLGGGTGVTF
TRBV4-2	ASSQPGQGNQPQH
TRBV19	ASTLTGSGELF
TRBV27	ASSPITSGSYNEQF
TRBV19	ASSTESPVTEAF
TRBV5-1	ASSPHGQSDTQY
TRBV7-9	ASLGGLAGAEQF
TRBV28	ASSSRTSGSYEQF
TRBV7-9	ASSLETSGSYEQY
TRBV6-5	ASSMTGPNQPQH
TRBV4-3	ASSQDSSGRTRNEQF
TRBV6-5	ASSYDGGGQPQH
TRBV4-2	ASSQAGERYEQY
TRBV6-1	ASSDPGLGSEKLF